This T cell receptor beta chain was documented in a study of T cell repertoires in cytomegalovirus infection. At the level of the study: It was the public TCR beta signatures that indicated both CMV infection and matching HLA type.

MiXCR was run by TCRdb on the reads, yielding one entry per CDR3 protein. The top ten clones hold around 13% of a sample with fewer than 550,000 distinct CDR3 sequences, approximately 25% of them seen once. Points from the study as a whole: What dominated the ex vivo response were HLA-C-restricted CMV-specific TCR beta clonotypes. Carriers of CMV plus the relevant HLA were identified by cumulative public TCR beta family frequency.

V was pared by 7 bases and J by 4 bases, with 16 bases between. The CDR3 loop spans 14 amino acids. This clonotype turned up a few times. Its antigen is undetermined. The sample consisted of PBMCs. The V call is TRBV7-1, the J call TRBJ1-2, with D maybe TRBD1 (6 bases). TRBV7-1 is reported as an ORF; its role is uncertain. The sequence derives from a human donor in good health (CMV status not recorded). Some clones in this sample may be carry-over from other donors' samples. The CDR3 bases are TGTGCCAGCAACCGGCTGACAGGACTCTATGGCTACACCTTC. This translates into CASNRLTGLYGYTF.